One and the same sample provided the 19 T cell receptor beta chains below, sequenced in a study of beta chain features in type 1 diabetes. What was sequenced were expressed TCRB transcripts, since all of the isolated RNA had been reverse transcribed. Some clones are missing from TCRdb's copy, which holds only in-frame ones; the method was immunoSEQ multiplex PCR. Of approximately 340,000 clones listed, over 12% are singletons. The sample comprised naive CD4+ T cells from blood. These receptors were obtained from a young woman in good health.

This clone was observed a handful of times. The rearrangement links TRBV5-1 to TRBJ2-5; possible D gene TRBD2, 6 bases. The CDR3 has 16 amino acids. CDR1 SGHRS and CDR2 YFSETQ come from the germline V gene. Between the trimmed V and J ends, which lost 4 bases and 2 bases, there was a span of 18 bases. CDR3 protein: CASSLGTLNLQETQYF. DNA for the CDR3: TGCGCCAGCAGCCTCGGGACTCTAAATCTTCAAGAGACCCAGTACTTC.

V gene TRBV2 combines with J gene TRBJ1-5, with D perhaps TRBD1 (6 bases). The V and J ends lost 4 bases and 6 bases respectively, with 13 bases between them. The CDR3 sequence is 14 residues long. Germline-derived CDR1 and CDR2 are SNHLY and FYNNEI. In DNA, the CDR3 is TGTGCCAGCAGTGTCGGGACAACGGTTCAGCCCCAGCATTTT. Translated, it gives CASSVGTTVQPQHF.

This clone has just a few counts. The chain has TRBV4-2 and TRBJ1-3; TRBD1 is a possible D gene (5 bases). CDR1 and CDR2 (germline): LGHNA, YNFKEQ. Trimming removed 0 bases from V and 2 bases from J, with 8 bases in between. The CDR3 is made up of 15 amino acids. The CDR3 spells CASSQETRAGNTIYF. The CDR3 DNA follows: TGTGCCAGCAGCCAAGAAACCAGGGCTGGAAACACCATATATTTT.

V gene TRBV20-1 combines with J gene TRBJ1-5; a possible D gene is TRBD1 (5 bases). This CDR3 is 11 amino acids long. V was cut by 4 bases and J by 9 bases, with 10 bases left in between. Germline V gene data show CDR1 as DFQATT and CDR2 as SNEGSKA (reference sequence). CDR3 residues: CSATQGRPQHF. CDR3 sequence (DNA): TGCAGTGCTACCCAGGGTAGGCCCCAGCATTTT.

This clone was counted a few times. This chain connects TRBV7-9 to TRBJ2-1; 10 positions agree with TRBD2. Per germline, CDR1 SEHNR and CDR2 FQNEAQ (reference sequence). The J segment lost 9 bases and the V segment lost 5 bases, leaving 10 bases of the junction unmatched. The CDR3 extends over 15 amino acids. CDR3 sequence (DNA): TGTGCCAGCAGCCCCGATCTAGCGGGAGTGTCTGAGCAGTTCTTC. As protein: CASSPDLAGVSEQFF.

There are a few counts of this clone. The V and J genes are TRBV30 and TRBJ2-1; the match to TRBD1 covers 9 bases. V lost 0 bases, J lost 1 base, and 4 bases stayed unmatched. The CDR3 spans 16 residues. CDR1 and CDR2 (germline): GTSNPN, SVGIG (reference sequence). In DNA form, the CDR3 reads TGTGCCTGGAGTGTACCCGGGACAGGGTCCTACAATGAGCAGTTCTTC. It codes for CAWSVPGTGSYNEQFF.

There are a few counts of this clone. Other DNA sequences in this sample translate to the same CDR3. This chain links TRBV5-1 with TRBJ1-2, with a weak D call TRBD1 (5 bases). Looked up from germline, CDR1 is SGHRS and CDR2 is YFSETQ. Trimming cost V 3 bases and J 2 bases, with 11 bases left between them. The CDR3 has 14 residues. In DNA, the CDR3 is TGCGCCAGCAGCTCAGACAGTCTGAACTATGGCTACACCTTC. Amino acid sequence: CASSSDSLNYGYTF. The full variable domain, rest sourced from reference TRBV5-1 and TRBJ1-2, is KAGVTQTPRYLIKTRGQQVTLSCSPISGHRSVSWYQQTPGQGLQFLFEYFSETQRNKGNFPGRFSGRQFSNSRSEMNVSTLELGDSALYLCASSSDSLNYGYTFGSGTRLTVV.

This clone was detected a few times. The DNA of the CDR3 is TGCGCCAGCAGCCCCGGACTAGCGGGATTCGATGAGCAGTTCTTC. Translating it yields CASSPGLAGFDEQFF. The rearrangement links TRBV4-1 to TRBJ2-1; 12 bases match TRBD2. Germline CDR1 and CDR2: MGHRA and YSYEKL. This CDR3 spans 15 amino acids. Germline trimming cut 4 bases from V and 8 bases from J; bases unmatched to any gene: 6.

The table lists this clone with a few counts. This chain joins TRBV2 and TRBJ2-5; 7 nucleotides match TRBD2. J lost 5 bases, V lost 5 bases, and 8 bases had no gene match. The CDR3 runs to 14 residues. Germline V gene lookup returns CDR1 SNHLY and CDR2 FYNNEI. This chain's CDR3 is CASSMGLTAETQYF. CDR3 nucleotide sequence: TGTGCCAGCAGTATGGGACTAACTGCGGAGACCCAGTACTTC.

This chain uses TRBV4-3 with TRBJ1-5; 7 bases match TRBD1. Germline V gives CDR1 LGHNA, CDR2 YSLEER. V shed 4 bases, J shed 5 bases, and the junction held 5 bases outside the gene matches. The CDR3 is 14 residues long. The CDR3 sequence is CASSRQGEDQPQHF. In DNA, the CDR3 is TGCGCCAGCAGCCGACAGGGCGAGGATCAGCCCCAGCATTTT.

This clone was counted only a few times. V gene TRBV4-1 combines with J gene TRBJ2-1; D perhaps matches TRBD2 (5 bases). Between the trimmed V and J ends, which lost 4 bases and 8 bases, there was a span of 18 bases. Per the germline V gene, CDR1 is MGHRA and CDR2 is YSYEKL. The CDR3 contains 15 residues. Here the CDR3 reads CASSPLTGRYHEQFF. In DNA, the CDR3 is TGCGCCAGCAGCCCCCTTACGGGGAGATACCATGAGCAGTTCTTC.

In nucleotides, the CDR3 is TGCGCCAGCAGCTTGGGACTAGCGACTGATGAGCAGTTCTTC. Amino acids: CASSLGLATDEQFF. This chain joins TRBV5-1 and TRBJ2-1; 8 bases are a match to TRBD2. Trimming removed 0 bases from V and 8 bases from J; junction bases left unmatched: 4. The germline V gene encodes CDR1 SGHRS and CDR2 YFSETQ. This CDR3 spans 14 amino acids.

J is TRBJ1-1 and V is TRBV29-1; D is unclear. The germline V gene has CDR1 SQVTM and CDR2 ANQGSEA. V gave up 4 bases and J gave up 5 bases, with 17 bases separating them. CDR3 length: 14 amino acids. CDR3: CSVVIRGKATEAFF. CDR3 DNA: TGCAGCGTTGTGATCCGGGGTAAGGCGACTGAAGCTTTCTTT. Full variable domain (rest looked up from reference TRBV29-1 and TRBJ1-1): SAVISQKPSRDICQRGTSLTIQCQVDSQVTMMFWYRQQPGQSLTLIATANQGSEATYESGFVIDKFPISRPNLTFSTLTVSNMSPEDSSIYLCSVVIRGKATEAFFGQGTRLTVV.

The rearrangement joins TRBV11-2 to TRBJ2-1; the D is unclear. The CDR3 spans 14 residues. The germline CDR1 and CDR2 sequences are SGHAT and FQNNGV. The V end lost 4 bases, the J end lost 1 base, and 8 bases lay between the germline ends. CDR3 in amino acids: CASSSGGSYNEQFF. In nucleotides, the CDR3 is TGTGCCAGCAGCTCAGGTGGGTCCTACAATGAGCAGTTCTTC. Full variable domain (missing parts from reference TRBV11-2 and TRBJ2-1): EAGVAQSPRYKIIEKRQSVAFWCNPISGHATLYWYQQILGQGPKLLIQFQNNGVVDDSQLPKDRFSAERLKGVDSTLKIQPAKLEDSAVYLCASSSGGSYNEQFFGPGTRLTVL.

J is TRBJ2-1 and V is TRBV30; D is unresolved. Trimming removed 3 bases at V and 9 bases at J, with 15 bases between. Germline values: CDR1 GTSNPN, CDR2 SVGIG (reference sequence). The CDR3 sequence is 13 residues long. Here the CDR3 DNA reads TGTGCCTGGAGCCCACGAACGCGAGGTGAGCAGTTCTTC. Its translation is CAWSPRTRGEQFF.

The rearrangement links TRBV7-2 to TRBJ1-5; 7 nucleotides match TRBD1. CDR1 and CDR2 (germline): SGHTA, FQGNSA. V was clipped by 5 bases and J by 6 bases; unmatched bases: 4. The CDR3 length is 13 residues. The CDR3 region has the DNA TGTGCCAGCAGCCCGGACAGGCGTCAGCCCCAGCATTTT. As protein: CASSPDRRQPQHF.

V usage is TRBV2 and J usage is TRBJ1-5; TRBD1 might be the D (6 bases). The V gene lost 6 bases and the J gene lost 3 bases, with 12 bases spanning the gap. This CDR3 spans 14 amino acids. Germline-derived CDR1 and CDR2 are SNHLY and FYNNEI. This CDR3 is CASRGTQNNQPQHF. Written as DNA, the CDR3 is TGTGCCAGCAGGGGGACACAGAACAATCAGCCCCAGCATTTT.

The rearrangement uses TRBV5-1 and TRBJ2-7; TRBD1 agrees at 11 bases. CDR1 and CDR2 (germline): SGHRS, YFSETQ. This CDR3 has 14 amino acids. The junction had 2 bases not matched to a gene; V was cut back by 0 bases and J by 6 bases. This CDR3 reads CASSLEGQGVEQYF. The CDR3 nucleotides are TGCGCCAGCAGCTTGGAGGGACAGGGGGTCGAGCAGTACTTC.

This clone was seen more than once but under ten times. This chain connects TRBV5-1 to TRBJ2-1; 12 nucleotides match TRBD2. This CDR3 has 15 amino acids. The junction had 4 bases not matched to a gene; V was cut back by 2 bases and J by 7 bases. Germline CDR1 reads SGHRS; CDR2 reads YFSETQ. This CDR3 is CASSFRLAGGNEQFF. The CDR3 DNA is TGCGCCAGCAGCTTTCGGCTAGCGGGAGGGAATGAGCAGTTCTTC.